The source of this T cell receptor beta chain is a study of T cell responses to AZD1222 COVID-19 vaccine. Whole-study context: Second doses at about 4 or about 12 weeks were pooled. Study-wide results and caveats: Clonal diversity was possibly underestimated, and the donors were mostly white British, with more females.

The protocol was immunoSEQ multiplex PCR, while the TCRdb copy is restricted to in-frame clones and leaves out a portion. The sample has 100,000 to 150,000 clones, 94% seen once. On this clone: Its antigen is currently unknown.

The receptor was derived from an adult in good health. The input for sequencing was peripheral blood, taken on day 0 of AZD1222 vaccination.

DNA of the CDR3: TGTGCCAGTAGTATGCCCCAATGGGGGTCGGAGCAGTTCTTC. This encodes CASSMPQWGSEQFF. The chain uses TRBV19 and TRBJ2-1; either TRBD1 or TRBD2 may fit D (5 bases each). The CDR3 sequence is 14 residues long. V was trimmed by 3 bases and J by 10 bases, leaving 16 bases between them. Germline CDR1 reads LNHDA; CDR2 reads SQIVND (reference sequence).